The rows below give T cell receptor beta chains drawn from one sample of a study of cytomegalovirus exposure and HLA in healthy donors. Some clones are missing from TCRdb's copy, which holds only in-frame ones; the method was immunoSEQ multiplex PCR. The sample lists over 100,000 clones, 76% occurring once. Sequencing input: PBMCs. The receptors here all came from a woman in her forties or fifties in good health and CMV-seropositive. Both conserved end residues are part of each CDR3. The D gene is left open where the match is weak. Only some rows state a clone size, as once, few, many or a class for expanded clones.

CDR3,DNA,V,D,J,size
CASSLEMGRETQYF,TGCGCCAGCAGCTTGGAGATGGGGCGGGAGACCCAGTACTTC,TRBV5-1,.,TRBJ2-5,.
CASGRTTGTEAFF,TGTGCCAGTGGCCGAACTACAGGGACTGAAGCTTTCTTT,TRBV6-5,.,TRBJ1-1,once
CASSLVVRSTDTQYF,TGTGCCAGCAGCTTAGTCGTGCGGAGCACAGATACGCAGTATTTT,TRBV7-9,.,TRBJ2-3,.
CASSPTRTSGRVYQETQYF,TGTGCCAGCAGCCCCACCAGGACTAGCGGGAGGGTGTACCAAGAGACCCAGTACTTC,TRBV7-9,TRBD2,TRBJ2-5,few
CASSLVGRETDTQYF,TGTGCCAGCAGCTTAGTTGGGAGGGAGACAGATACGCAGTATTTT,TRBV11-2,TRBD2,TRBJ2-3,.
CASSLVLSDQETQYF,TGCGCCAGCAGCTTGGTTTTGTCGGACCAAGAGACCCAGTACTTC,TRBV5-1,.,TRBJ2-5,.
CASNRGGSYNEQFF,TGTGCCAGTAACAGGGGAGGCTCCTACAATGAGCAGTTCTTC,TRBV19,.,TRBJ2-1,.
CASSLTPGTGATGELFF,TGTGCCAGCAGCTTGACCCCGGGGACAGGGGCCACCGGGGAGCTGTTTTTT,TRBV7-3,TRBD1,TRBJ2-2,.
CASSPDTGTSGDEQYF,TGTGCCAGTAGTCCCGACACCGGGACTAGTGGCGACGAGCAGTACTTC,TRBV19,TRBD2,TRBJ2-7,.
CASSQGLAGYNEQFF,TGTGCCAGCAGCCAGGGACTAGCGGGGTACAATGAGCAGTTCTTC,TRBV11-3,TRBD2,TRBJ2-1,.
CATTEGVGSGNSQYF,TGTGCCACCACTGAAGGGGTGGGAAGCGGGAACAGTCAGTACTTC,TRBV10-3,TRBD2,TRBJ2-4,.
CASGSGRWEQYF,TGTGCCAGCGGTAGCGGGAGATGGGAGCAGTACTTC,TRBV11-2,TRBD2,TRBJ2-7,.
CASTQQGAANYGYTF,TGTGCCAGCACCCAACAGGGGGCGGCTAACTATGGCTACACCTTC,TRBV7-2,TRBD1,TRBJ1-2,.
CASSVTGGLNQPQHF,TGTGCCAGCAGCGTGACAGGGGGACTGAATCAGCCCCAGCATTTT,TRBV9,TRBD1,TRBJ1-5,.
CASSFTGQAGELFF,TGTGCCAGCAGCTTTACTGGACAGGCCGGGGAGCTGTTTTTT,TRBV5-5,TRBD1,TRBJ2-2,.
CASSSTSRRQETQYF,TGCGCCAGCAGCTCGACTAGCCGGCGGCAAGAGACCCAGTACTTC,TRBV5-1,TRBD2,TRBJ2-5,.